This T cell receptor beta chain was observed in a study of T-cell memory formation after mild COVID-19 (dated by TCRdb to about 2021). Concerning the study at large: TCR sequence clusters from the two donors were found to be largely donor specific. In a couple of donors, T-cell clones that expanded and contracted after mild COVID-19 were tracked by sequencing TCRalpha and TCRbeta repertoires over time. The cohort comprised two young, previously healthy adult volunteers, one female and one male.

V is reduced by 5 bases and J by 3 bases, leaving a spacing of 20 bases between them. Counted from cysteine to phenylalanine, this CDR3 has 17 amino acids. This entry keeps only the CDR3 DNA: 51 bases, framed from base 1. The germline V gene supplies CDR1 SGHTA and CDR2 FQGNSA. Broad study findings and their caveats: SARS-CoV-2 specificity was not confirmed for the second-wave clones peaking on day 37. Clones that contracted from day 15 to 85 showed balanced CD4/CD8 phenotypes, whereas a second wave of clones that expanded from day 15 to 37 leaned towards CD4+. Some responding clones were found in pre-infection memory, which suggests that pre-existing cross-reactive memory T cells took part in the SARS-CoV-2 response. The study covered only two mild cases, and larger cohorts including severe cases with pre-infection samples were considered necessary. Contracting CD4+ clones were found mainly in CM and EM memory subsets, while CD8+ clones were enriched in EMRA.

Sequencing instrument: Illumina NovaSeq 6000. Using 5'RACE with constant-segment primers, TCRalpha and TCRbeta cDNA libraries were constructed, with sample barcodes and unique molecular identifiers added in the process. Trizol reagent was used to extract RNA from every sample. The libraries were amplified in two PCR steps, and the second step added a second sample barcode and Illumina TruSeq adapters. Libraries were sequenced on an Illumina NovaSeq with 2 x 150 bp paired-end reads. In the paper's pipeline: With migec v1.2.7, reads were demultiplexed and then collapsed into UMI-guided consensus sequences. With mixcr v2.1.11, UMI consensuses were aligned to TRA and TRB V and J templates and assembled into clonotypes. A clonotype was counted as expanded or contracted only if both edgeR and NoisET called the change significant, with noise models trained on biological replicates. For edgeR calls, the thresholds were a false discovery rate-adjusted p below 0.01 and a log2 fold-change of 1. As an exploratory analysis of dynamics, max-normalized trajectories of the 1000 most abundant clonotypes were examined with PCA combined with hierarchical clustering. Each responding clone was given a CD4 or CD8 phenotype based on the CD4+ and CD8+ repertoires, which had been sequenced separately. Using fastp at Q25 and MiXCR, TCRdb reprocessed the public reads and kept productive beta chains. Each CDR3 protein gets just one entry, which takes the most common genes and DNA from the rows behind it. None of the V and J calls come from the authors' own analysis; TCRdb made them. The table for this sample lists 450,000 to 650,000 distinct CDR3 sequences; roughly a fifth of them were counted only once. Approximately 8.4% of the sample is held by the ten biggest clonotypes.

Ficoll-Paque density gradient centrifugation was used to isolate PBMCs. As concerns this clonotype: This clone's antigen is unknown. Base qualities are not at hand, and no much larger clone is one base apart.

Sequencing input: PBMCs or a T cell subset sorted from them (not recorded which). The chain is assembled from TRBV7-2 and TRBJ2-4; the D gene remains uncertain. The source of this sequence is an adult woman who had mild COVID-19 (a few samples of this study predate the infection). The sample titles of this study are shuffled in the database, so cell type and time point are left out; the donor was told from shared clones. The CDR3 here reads CASSPPRSGVVKNIQYF. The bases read TGTGCCAGCAGCCCACCTCGGAGTGGGGTCGTCAAAAACATTCAGTACTTC. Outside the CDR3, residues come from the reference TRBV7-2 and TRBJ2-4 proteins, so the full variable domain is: GAGVSQSPSNKVTEKGKDVELRCDPISGHTALYWYRQSLGQGLEFLIYFQGNSAPDKSGLPSDRFSAERTGGSVSTLTIQRTQQEDSAVYLCASSPPRSGVVKNIQYFGAGTRLSVL.